The clone carrying this T cell receptor beta chain was found a few times. Its specificity is unknown. This sample is part of a study of T cell repertoires in cytomegalovirus infection. At the level of the study: Carrying CMV and the relevant HLA type showed in public TCR beta signatures.

TCRdb independently ran MiXCR on the reads; one entry per CDR3 protein. The sample yields around 200,000 distinct CDR3 sequences, roughly two fifths seen once. The CDR3 sequence is 16 residues long. V was pared by 5 bases and J by 2 bases, with 5 bases of the junction left unmatched. Germline CDR1 SGHRS, CDR2 YFSETQ. The receptor comes from a human donor in good health (CMV status not recorded). Some clones in this sample may be carry-over from other donors' samples. The rearrangement links TRBV5-1 to TRBJ2-7, with 15 bases identical to TRBD2. Sequencing used CD8+ T cells from cultured PBMCs, obtained from culture after CMV antigen stimulation. CDR3 nucleotide sequence: TGCGCCAGCAGTTCGGGACTAGCGGGAGGACCCTACGAGCAGTACTTC. Residues: CASSSGLAGGPYEQYF.